A selection of T cell receptor beta chains follows, all from one sample in a study of shared T cell receptors in the human thymus. Sequencing was performed with immunoSEQ multiplex PCR; in TCRdb, only in-frame clones are kept and a portion is missing. The sample comprises 450,000 to 650,000 clones, around 82% of which are singletons, and 0.01% to 0.015% rests with the top ten. This same sample was also taken into another study, of human thymus T cells.

Sequencing input: thymocytes. These receptors all stem from a boy under two years old with a congenital heart defect. The CDR3 runs from the conserved cysteine through the conserved F or W. The D gene is left open where the match is weak. Not all rows give a size; the values are once, few, many and, for expanded clones, a class.

V gene,J gene,clone size,D gene,CDR3 protein,CDR3 DNA
TRBV25-1,TRBJ1-4,.,.,CASLQGAGEKLFF,TGTGCCAGTCTTCAAGGGGCAGGGGAAAAACTGTTTTTT
TRBV5-1,TRBJ2-7,.,TRBD2,CASSSRLAGECGEQYF,TGCGCCAGCAGCTCCCGACTAGCGGGAGAATGTGGGGAGCAGTACTTC
TRBV19,TRBJ1-2,few,TRBD1,CASSPRQGGSYGYTF,TGTGCCAGTAGTCCCAGACAGGGAGGCAGCTATGGCTACACCTTC
TRBV25-1,TRBJ2-2,.,.,CASSEGSENTGELFF,TGTGCCAGCAGTGAAGGGAGCGAGAACACCGGGGAGCTGTTTTTT
TRBV5-1,TRBJ2-1,.,.,CASSLANCASSYNEQFF,TGCGCCAGCAGCTTGGCCAATTGCGCAAGCTCCTACAATGAGCAGTTCTTC
TRBV2,TRBJ1-4,.,.,CASSEQGDEKLFF,TGTGCCAGCAGTGAGCAGGGTGACGAAAAACTGTTTTTT
TRBV19,TRBJ2-7,.,.,CASSPRLVSEQYF,TGTGCCAGTAGCCCTCGACTAGTTTCCGAGCAGTACTTC
TRBV5-1,TRBJ2-7,.,TRBD2,CASSFLERELSHEQYF,TGCGCCAGCAGCTTTCTGGAGCGGGAGCTCTCCCACGAGCAGTACTTC
TRBV28,TRBJ2-5,.,.,CASSTHRDPETQYF,TGTGCCAGCAGTACGCACAGGGATCCAGAGACCCAGTACTTC
TRBV21-1,TRBJ1-1,.,.,CASSKGGQENTEAFF,TGTGCCAGCAGCAAAGGAGGGCAGGAGAACACTGAAGCTTTCTTT
TRBV15,TRBJ2-5,.,TRBD2,CATSRDGREDQETQYF,TGTGCCACCAGCAGAGATGGTCGGGAGGACCAAGAGACCCAGTACTTC
TRBV12-5,TRBJ1-2,few,TRBD1,CASGFRIRDRGQRDYGYTF,TGTGCTAGTGGTTTCCGGATCCGGGACAGGGGGCAGAGGGACTATGGCTACACCTTC
TRBV10-3,TRBJ1-2,.,.,CAISESGLGGRAYGYTF,TGTGCCATCAGTGAGTCGGGACTGGGAGGCCGAGCCTATGGCTACACCTTC
TRBV30,TRBJ2-5,few,.,CAWMEGPQETQYF,TGTGCCTGGATGGAGGGTCCCCAAGAGACCCAGTACTTC
TRBV30,TRBJ2-7,.,.,CAWSVRNEVGYEQYF,TGTGCCTGGAGTGTACGTAACGAGGTGGGCTACGAGCAGTACTTC
TRBV15,TRBJ2-2,.,TRBD2,CATSPLKREGSTGELFF,TGTGCCACCAGTCCCCTAAAGCGGGAGGGGTCAACCGGGGAGCTGTTTTTT
TRBV23-1,TRBJ2-1,.,TRBD2,CASSQLAGREAYNEQFF,TGCGCCAGCAGTCAGCTAGCGGGGAGGGAGGCGTACAATGAGCAGTTCTTC
TRBV12-5,TRBJ1-2,.,TRBD1,CASGSGTGTNYGYTF,TGTGCTAGTGGTTCTGGGACAGGAACTAACTATGGCTACACCTTC
TRBV5-6,TRBJ2-7,.,.,CASSRTGLPSSYEQYF,TGTGCCAGCAGCCGAACAGGGCTCCCAAGCTCCTACGAGCAGTACTTC
TRBV7-9,TRBJ2-7,.,TRBD2,CASSHGGRNEQYF,TGTGCCAGCAGCCACGGGGGGAGGAACGAGCAGTACTTC